This T cell receptor (beta chain) is from a study of T cell changes during pregnancy in multiple sclerosis. Sequenced by immunoSEQ multiplex PCR; TCRdb stores in-frame clones only, minus some. The sample has some 16,000 clones, approximately 83% seen once. Trimming took off 8 bases at V and 1 base at J, with 8 bases between the two ends. Germline CDR1 is MNHNS and CDR2 is SASEGT. CDR3 size: 12 residues. This clone has more than one count but fewer than ten. The origin of this receptor is a female donor in good health, enrolled as a control in a pregnancy study. The V and J genes are TRBV6-1 and TRBJ1-1, with a weak D call TRBD1 (5 bases). The sample consisted of CD8+ T cells from peripheral blood mononuclear cells, taken after pregnancy. CDR3 region: CASGRGNTEAFF. CDR3 in DNA: TGTGCCAGCGGGAGGGGGAACACTGAAGCTTTCTTT.